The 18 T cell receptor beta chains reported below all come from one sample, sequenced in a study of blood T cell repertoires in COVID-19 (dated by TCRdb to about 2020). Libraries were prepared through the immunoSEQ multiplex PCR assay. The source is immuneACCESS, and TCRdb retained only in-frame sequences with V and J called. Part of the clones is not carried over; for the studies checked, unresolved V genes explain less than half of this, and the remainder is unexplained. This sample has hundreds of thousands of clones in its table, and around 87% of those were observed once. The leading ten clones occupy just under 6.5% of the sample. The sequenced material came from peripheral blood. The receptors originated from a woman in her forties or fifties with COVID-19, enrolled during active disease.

The CDR3 sequence: CASSLWLAGVGTDTQYF. The CDR3 DNA follows: TGTGCCAGCAGCCTCTGGCTAGCGGGGGTCGGCACAGATACGCAGTATTTT. The chain joins TRBV11-2 to TRBJ2-3, with 10 bases that match TRBD2. This CDR3 region has 17 residues. The ends lost 5 bases at V and 1 base at J; junction bases unmatched: 9. Germline assignment: CDR1 SGHAT and CDR2 FQNNGV.

The CDR3 nucleotides are TGTGCCAGCAGTTACGTACAGGGTTTATCTGAAGCTTTCTTT. Translation: CASSYVQGLSEAFF. The chain uses TRBV6-6 and TRBJ1-1; a possible D gene is TRBD1 (6 bases). The CDR3 sequence is 14 residues long. Germline CDR1 is MNHNY and CDR2 is SVGAGI (reference sequence). The V end lost 2 bases, the J end lost 6 bases, and 13 bases lay between the germline ends.

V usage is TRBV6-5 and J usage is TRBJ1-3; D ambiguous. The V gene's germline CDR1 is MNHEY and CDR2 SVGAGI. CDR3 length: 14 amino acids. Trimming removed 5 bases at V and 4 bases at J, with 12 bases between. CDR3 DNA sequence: TGTGCCAGCAGTCGCGTGGCGGTAGGAAACACCATATATTTT. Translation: CASSRVAVGNTIYF.

The DNA for the CDR3 is TGTGCCAGCAGCGTAGCTGGGACTAGCGGATACAATGAGCAGTTCTTC. Residues: CASSVAGTSGYNEQFF. The V gene is TRBV9, the J gene TRBJ2-1; 11 bases are a match to TRBD2. V lost 0 bases and J lost 4; bases outside the gene matches: 3. Germline V CDR1 and CDR2: SGDLS, YYNGEE. The CDR3 totals 16 residues.

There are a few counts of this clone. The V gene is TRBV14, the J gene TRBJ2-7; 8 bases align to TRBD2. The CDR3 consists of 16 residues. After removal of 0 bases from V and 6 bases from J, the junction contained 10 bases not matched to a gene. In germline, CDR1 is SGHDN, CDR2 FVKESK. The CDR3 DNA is TGTGCCAGCAGCCAAGAACGGGCGGGAGGCGGGGGCGAGCAGTACTTC. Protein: CASSQERAGGGGEQYF.

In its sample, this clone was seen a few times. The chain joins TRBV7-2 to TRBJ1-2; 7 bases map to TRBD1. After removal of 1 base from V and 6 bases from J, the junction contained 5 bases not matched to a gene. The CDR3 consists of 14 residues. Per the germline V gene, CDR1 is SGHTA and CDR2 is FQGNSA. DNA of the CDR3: TGTGCCAGCAGCTTAGTTCTAGGGGGCAATGGCTACACCTTC. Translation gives CASSLVLGGNGYTF. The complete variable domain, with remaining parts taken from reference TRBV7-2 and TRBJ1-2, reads GAGVSQSPSNKVTEKGKDVELRCDPISGHTALYWYRQSLGQGLEFLIYFQGNSAPDKSGLPSDRFSAERTGGSVSTLTIQRTQQEDSAVYLCASSLVLGGNGYTFGSGTRLTVV.

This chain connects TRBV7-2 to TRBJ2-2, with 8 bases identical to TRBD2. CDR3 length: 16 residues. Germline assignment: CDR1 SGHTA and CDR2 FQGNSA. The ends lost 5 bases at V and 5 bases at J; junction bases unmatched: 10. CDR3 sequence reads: CASSPGGGRMTGELFF. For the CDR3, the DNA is TGTGCCAGCAGCCCCGGGGGGGGGCGGATGACCGGGGAGCTGTTTTTT.

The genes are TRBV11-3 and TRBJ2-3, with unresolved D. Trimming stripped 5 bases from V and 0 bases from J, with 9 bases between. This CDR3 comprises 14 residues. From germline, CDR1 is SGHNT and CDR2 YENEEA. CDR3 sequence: CASSHPDSTDTQYF. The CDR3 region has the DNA TGTGCCAGCAGCCACCCAGATAGCACAGATACGCAGTATTTT.

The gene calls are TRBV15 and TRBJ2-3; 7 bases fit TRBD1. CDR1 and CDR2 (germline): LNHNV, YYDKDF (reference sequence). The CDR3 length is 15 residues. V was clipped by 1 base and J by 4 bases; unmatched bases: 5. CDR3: CATSRGGGPPDTQYF. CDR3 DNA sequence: TGTGCCACCAGCAGAGGAGGGGGCCCTCCAGATACGCAGTATTTT.

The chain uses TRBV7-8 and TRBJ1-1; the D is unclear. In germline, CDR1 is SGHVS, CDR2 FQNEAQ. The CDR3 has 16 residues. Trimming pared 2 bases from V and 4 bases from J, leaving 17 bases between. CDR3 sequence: CASSLKGQAGSTEAFF. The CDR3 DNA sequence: TGTGCCAGCAGCTTAAAAGGGCAGGCGGGTAGCACTGAAGCTTTCTTT. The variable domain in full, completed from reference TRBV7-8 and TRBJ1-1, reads GAGVSQSPRYKVAKRGQDVALRCDPISGHVSLFWYQQALGQGPEFLTYFQNEAQLDKSGLPSDRFFAERPEGSVSTLKIQRTQQEDSAVYLCASSLKGQAGSTEAFFGQGTRLTVV.

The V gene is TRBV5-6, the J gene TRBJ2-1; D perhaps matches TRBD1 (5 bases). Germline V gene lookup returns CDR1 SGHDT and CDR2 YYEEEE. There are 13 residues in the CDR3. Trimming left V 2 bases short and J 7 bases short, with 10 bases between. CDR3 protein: CASSLGHLNEQFF. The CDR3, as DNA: TGTGCCAGCAGCTTAGGACACCTGAATGAGCAGTTCTTC. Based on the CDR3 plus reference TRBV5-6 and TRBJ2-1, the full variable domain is DAGVTQSPTHLIKTRGQQVTLRCSPKSGHDTVSWYQQALGQGPQFIFQYYEEEERQRGNFPDRFSGHQFPNYSSELNVNALLLGDSALYLCASSLGHLNEQFFGPGTRLTVL.

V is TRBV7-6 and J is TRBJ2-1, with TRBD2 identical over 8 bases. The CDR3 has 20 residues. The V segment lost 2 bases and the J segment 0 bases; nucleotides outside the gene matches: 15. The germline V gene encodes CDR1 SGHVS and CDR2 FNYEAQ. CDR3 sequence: CASSLRLAGSPLSSYNEQFF. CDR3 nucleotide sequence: TGTGCCAGCAGCTTAAGGTTAGCGGGGTCCCCCTTGAGCTCCTACAATGAGCAGTTCTTC. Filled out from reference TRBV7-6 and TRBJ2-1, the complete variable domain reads GAGVSQSPRYKVTKRGQDVALRCDPISGHVSLYWYRQALGQGPEFLTYFNYEAQQDKSGLPNDRFSAERPEGSISTLTIQRTEQRDSAMYRCASSLRLAGSPLSSYNEQFFGPGTRLTVL.

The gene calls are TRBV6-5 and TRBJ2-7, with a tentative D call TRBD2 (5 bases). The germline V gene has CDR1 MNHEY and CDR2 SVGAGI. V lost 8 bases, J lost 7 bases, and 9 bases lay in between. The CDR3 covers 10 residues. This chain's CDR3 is CASGGTEQYF. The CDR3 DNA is TGTGCCAGCGGAGGAACTGAGCAGTACTTC.

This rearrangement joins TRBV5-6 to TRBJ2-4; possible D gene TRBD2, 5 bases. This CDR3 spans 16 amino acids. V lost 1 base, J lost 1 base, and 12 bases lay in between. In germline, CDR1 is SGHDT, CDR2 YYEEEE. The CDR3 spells CASSLLALVAKNIQYF. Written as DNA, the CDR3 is TGTGCCAGCAGCTTGTTAGCGCTGGTGGCCAAAAACATTCAGTACTTC.

The CDR3 is CASSSMPQGFDGYTF. The CDR3 DNA is TGCGCCAGCAGCTCCATGCCACAGGGGTTCGATGGCTACACCTTC. The J gene is TRBJ1-2, the V gene TRBV5-1; 7 bases agree with TRBD1. The germline gives CDR1 SGHRS, CDR2 YFSETQ. V lost 3 bases, J lost 6 bases, and 11 bases stayed unmatched. The length of the CDR3 is 15 residues.

The CDR3 bases are TGTGCCAGCAGCGTGACAGGGGATTATTCACCCCTCCACTTT. Encoded protein: CASSVTGDYSPLHF. The chain employs TRBV9 and TRBJ1-6; 8 bases agree with TRBD1. V dropped 2 bases and J dropped 8; count of bases not matched to a gene: 3. The CDR3 totals 14 residues. CDR1 is SGDLS and CDR2 is YYNGEE in the germline V gene.

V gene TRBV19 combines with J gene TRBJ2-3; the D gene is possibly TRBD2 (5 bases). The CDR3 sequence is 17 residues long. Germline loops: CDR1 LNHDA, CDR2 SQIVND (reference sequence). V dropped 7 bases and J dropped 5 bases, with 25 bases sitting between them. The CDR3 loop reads CASTTRQGGPALDTQYF. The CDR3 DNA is TGTGCCAGTACCACCCGCCAAGGAGGCCCCGCGCTAGATACGCAGTATTTT.

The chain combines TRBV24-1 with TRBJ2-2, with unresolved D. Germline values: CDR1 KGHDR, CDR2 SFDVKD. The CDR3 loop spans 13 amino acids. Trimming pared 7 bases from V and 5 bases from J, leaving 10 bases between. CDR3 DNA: TGTGCCACCAGGTCTCAGGTAACCGGGGAGCTGTTTTTT. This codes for CATRSQVTGELFF.